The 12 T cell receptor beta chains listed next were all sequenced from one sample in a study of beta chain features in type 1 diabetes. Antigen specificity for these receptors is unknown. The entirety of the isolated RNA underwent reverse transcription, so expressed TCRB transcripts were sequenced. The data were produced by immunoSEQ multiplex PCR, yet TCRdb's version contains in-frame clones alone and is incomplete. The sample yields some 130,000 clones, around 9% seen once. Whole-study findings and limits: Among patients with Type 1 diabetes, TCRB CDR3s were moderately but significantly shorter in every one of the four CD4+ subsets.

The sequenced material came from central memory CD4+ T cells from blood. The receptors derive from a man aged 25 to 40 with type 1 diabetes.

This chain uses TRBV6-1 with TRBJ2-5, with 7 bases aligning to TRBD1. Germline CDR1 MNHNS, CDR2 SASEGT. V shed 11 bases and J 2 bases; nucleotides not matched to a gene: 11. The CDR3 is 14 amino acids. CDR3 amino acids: CACAHLGQQETQYF. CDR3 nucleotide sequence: TGTGCCTGTGCTCACTTGGGACAGCAAGAGACCCAGTACTTC.

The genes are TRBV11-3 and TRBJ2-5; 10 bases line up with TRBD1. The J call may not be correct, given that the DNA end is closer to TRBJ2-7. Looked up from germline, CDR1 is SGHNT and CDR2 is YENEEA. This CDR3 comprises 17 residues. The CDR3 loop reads CASSSEADRGSSYEQYF. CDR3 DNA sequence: TGTGCCAGCAGCTCGGAGGCGGACAGGGGGAGCTCCTACGAGCAGTACTTC.

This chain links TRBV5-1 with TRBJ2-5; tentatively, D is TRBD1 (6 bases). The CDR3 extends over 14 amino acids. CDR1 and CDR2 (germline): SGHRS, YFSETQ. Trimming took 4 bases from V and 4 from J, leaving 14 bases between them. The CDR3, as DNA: TGCGCCAGCAGCCTCTCATTGGGGGCAGAGACCCAGTACTTC. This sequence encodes CASSLSLGAETQYF.

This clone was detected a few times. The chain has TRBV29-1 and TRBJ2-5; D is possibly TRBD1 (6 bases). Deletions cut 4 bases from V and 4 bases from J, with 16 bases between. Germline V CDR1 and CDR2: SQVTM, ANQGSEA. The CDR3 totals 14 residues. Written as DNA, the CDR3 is TGCAGCGTTGCCCCGGGACATTTAGGAGAGACCCAGTACTTC. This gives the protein CSVAPGHLGETQYF.

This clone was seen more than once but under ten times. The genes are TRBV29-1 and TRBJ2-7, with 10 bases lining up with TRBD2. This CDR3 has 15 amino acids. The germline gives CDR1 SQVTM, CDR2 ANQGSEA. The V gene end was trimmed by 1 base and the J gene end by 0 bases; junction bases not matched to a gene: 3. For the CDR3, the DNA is TGCAGCGTTGAAGGGCTAGCGGGGGTCTCCTACGAGCAGTACTTC. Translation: CSVEGLAGVSYEQYF.

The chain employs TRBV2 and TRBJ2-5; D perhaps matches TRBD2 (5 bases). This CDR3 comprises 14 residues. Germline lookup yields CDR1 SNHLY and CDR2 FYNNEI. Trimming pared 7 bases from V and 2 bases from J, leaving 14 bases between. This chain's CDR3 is CASTKLASQETQYF. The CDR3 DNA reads TGTGCCAGCACTAAATTAGCGTCTCAAGAGACCCAGTACTTC. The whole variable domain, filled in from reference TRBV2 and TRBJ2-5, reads EPEVTQTPSHQVTQMGQEVILRCVPISNHLYFYWYRQILGQKVEFLVSFYNNEISEKSEIFDDQFSVERPDGSNFTLKIRSTKLEDSAMYFCASTKLASQETQYFGPGTRLLVL.

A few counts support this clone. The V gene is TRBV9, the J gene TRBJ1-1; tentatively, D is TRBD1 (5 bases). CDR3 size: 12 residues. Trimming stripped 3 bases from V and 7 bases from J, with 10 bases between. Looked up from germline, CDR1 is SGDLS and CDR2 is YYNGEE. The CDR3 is CASSALGGEAFF. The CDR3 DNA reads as TGTGCCAGCAGCGCCCTGGGGGGTGAAGCTTTCTTT.

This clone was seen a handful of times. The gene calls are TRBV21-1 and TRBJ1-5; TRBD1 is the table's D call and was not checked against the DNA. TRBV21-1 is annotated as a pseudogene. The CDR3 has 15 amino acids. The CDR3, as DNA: TGTGCCAGCAGCACCCCGGGACAGGGAAATCAGCCCCAGCATTTT. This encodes CASSTPGQGNQPQHF.

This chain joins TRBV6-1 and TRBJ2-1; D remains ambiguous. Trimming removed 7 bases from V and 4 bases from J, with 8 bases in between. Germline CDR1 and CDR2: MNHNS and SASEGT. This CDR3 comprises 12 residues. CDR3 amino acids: CASTHGYNEQFF. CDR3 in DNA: TGTGCCAGCACTCACGGGTACAATGAGCAGTTCTTC.

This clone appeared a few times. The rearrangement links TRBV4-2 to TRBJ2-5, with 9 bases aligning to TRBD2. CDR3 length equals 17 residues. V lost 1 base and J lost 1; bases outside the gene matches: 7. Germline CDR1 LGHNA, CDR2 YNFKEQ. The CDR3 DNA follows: TGTGCCAGCAGCCAAGGAGCAGGGCGGGGGGGCCAAGAGACCCAGTACTTC. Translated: CASSQGAGRGGQETQYF.

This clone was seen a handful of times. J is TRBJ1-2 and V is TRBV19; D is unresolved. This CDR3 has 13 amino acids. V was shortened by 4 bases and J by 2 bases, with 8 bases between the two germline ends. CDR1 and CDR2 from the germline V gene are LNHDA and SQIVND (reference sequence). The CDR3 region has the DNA TGTGCCAGTAGTACTCACAACAACTATGGCTACACCTTC. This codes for CASSTHNNYGYTF.

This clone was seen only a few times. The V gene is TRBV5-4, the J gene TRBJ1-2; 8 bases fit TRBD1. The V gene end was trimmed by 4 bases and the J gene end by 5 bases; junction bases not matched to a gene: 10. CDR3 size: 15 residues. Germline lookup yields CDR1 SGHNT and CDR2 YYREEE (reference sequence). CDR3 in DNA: TGTGCCAGCAGCAGCCCAGGGGGCGTGGGGTATGGCTACACCTTC. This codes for CASSSPGGVGYGYTF.